The clone carrying this TCR beta chain was detected only a few times. The sample originates from a study of blood T cell repertoires in COVID-19. Produced via immunoSEQ multiplex PCR; TCRdb's table is partial and in-frame only. The sample lists a few hundred thousand clones, approximately 90% occurring once. Germline CDR1 is WNHNN and CDR2 is SYGVQD (reference sequence). This CDR3 has 13 residues. Trimming left V 0 bases short and J 7 bases short, with 7 bases between. V gene TRBV10-1 combines with J gene TRBJ2-1, with D maybe TRBD2 (5 bases). The sequenced sample was peripheral blood. The receptor's source is a woman in her forties or fifties with COVID-19, enrolled during active disease. CDR3 residues: CASSESRANEQFF. The CDR3, as DNA: TGCGCCAGCAGTGAGTCGAGGGCAAATGAGCAGTTCTTC.